One and the same sample provided the 9 T cell receptor beta chains below, sequenced in a study of memory CD4+ T cells and cytomegalovirus serostatus. Single viable CD3+CD4+CD8-CD45RO+ cells were sorted as the memory CD4+ T cells. TCRdb keeps only in-frame clones here, not all; method: immunoSEQ multiplex PCR. Of under 55,000 clones in the sample, 80% to 85% are singletons; the top ten hold roughly 1.4%. The sequenced sample was memory CD4+ T cells from blood. Receptors originate from an adult in good health and CMV-seropositive.

The chain's CDR3 is CASSLSDRQSYGYTF. CDR3 DNA: TGTGCCAGCAGTTTATCAGACAGACAATCGTATGGCTACACCTTC. The genes are TRBV28 and TRBJ1-2; tentative D call: TRBD1 (5 bases). The V end was cut by 1 base, the J end by 5 bases, with 14 bases between. Germline V gives CDR1 MDHEN, CDR2 SYDVKM. This CDR3 spans 15 amino acids.

The count of this clone is one. This chain uses TRBV27 with TRBJ2-3; 11 nucleotides match TRBD2. This CDR3 has 15 residues. Unmatched junction bases numbered 4, after V lost 1 base and J lost 7 bases. Germline V gene lookup returns CDR1 MNHEY and CDR2 SMNVEV (reference sequence). The CDR3 loop is CASSLYSGRDNTQYF. CDR3 nucleotide sequence: TGTGCCAGCAGTTTATATAGCGGGAGGGACAATACGCAGTATTTT.

The gene calls are TRBV19 and TRBJ2-7, with D perhaps TRBD1 (7 bases). CDR3 size: 15 residues. V lost 4 bases and J 7 bases, leaving 20 bases between the germline ends. Germline CDR1 LNHDA, CDR2 SQIVND (reference sequence). Written as DNA, the CDR3 is TGTGCCAGTAGTAAACAGGGGAATCGTGGAGGGGAGCAGTACTTC. Amino acids: CASSKQGNRGGEQYF.

V gene TRBV7-3 combines with J gene TRBJ2-5, with D possibly being TRBD1 (5 bases). The CDR3 loop spans 14 amino acids. Per germline, CDR1 SGHTA and CDR2 FQGTGA. V was cut by 5 bases and J by 2 bases, with 12 bases left in between. CDR3 sequence (DNA): TGTGCCAGCAGCCCCTCGACAGTTCAAGAGACCCAGTACTTC. Its protein product is CASSPSTVQETQYF.

The chain recombines TRBV7-6 with TRBJ2-7, with 8 bases that match TRBD2. CDR1 is SGHVS and CDR2 is FNYEAQ in the germline V gene. V shed 4 bases, J shed 6 bases, and the junction held 11 bases outside the gene matches. The CDR3 length is 15 residues. The chain's CDR3 is CASSSGQPGGVEQYF. The CDR3 nucleotides read TGTGCCAGCAGCTCCGGACAGCCGGGAGGGGTCGAGCAGTACTTC. The whole variable domain, filled in from reference TRBV7-6 and TRBJ2-7, reads GAGVSQSPRYKVTKRGQDVALRCDPISGHVSLYWYRQALGQGPEFLTYFNYEAQQDKSGLPNDRFSAERPEGSISTLTIQRTEQRDSAMYRCASSSGQPGGVEQYFGPGTRLTVT.

The chain combines TRBV7-9 with TRBJ2-7; perhaps TRBD2 as D (5 bases). CDR1 is SEHNR, CDR2 FQNEAQ, per germline (reference sequence). Deletions cut 1 base from V and 0 bases from J, with 16 bases between. The CDR3 contains 17 residues. The CDR3 here is CASSLGRGPTSSYEQYF. DNA for the CDR3: TGTGCCAGCAGCTTAGGCCGGGGTCCCACCTCCTCCTACGAGCAGTACTTC. The full variable domain, with the rest looked up from reference TRBV7-9 and TRBJ2-7, is DTGVSQNPRHKITKRGQNVTFRCDPISEHNRLYWYRQTLGQGPEFLTYFQNEAQLEKSRLLSDRFSAERPKGSFSTLEIQRTEQGDSAMYLCASSLGRGPTSSYEQYFGPGTRLTVT.

The chain employs TRBV5-6 and TRBJ1-1; the D gene is possibly TRBD1 (5 bases). Germline V gene lookup returns CDR1 SGHDT and CDR2 YYEEEE. Trimming cost V 2 bases and J 1 base, with 12 bases left between them. The CDR3 has 15 amino acids. The CDR3 DNA reads as TGTGCCAGCAGCTTCGCGGGACGGGCGAACACTGAAGCTTTCTTT. As protein: CASSFAGRANTEAFF.

This clone has just one count. J is TRBJ2-7 and V is TRBV15, with 7 bases identical to TRBD1. The ends lost 3 bases at V and 2 bases at J; junction bases unmatched: 10. Germline V gene sequence: CDR1 LNHNV, CDR2 YYDKDF (reference sequence). The CDR3 is made up of 16 amino acids. CDR3 sequence: CATSSPGRGRPYEQYF. The CDR3 DNA reads TGTGCCACCAGCAGCCCGGGTAGGGGGCGCCCCTACGAGCAGTACTTC.

The chain recombines TRBV19 with TRBJ2-5; D gene ambiguous. Trimming pared 6 bases from V and 3 bases from J, leaving 5 bases between. The CDR3 sequence is 11 residues long. Germline CDR1 is LNHDA and CDR2 is SQIVND (reference sequence). The CDR3 here is CASRKEETQYF. DNA for the CDR3: TGTGCCAGTAGGAAAGAAGAGACCCAGTACTTC.